This entry features one TCR beta chain sequence. Antigen specificity is unknown. Its ends do not fully match the called genes, so a read error is possible. Primers: 60 Vbeta forward and 13 Jbeta reverse. Clones were read by immunoSEQ multiplex PCR, and TCRdb kept only the in-frame ones, dropping some. The sample consists of approximately 97,000 clones, approximately 80% of them appearing once. Germline V lookup: CDR1 SEHNR, CDR2 FQNEAQ (reference sequence). The CDR3 covers 17 residues. This specimen belongs to a study of cytomegalovirus exposure and HLA in healthy donors. Findings and limits, study-wide: Later analysis demonstrated an association between a missense DCLRE1C variant and TCR beta V- and J-gene trimming. As was reported, the HLA-A and HLA-B alleles of most subjects were accurately predicted from TCR beta sequences. Some TCR beta chains (around 160 of them) were listed as cytomegalovirus-associated.

J is TRBJ2-1 and V is TRBV7-9; possibly TRBD2 for D (5 bases). Sequencing was done on a sample of PBMCs. The clonotype originates from a male donor in good health and CMV-seropositive. CDR3 DNA: TGTTCCAGCAGCTTGGCGTTGTCGGGTCGGTCGGGGAATGAGCAGTTCTTC. It codes for CSSSLALSGRSGNEQFF.